A single T cell receptor beta chain is shown here with its context. The sample originates from a study of T cell changes during pregnancy in multiple sclerosis. The method was immunoSEQ multiplex PCR; TCRdb's version includes in-frame clones alone and lacks a portion of them. The table has 25,000 to 35,000 clones, over 85% seen once. Specimen: CD4+ T cells from peripheral blood mononuclear cells, collected in the second trimester of pregnancy. The clonotype originates from a female donor in good health, enrolled as a control in a pregnancy study.

CDR3 in DNA: TGCGCCAGCAGCCAAGAATGGGGACAGTCAGTATCCGAGCAGTACTTC. This sequence encodes CASSQEWGQSVSEQYF. V and J are TRBV4-3 and TRBJ2-7, with 7 bases identical to TRBD1. Germline CDR1 is LGHNA and CDR2 is YSLEER. Germline trimming cut 0 bases from V and 6 bases from J; bases unmatched to any gene: 11. The CDR3 runs to 16 residues.